Presented here are 13 T cell receptor beta chains from one specimen sequenced in a study of cytotoxic CD8 clonotypes in ibrutinib-treated CLL. Repertoires were generated with immunoSEQ multiplex PCR, while TCRdb's copy carries only in-frame clones and drops some. The data show approximately 210,000 clones, 72% seen once. This specimen consisted of PBMCs, obtained after 24 months of ibrutinib treatment. These receptor sequences come from a human donor with chronic lymphocytic leukemia.

This sequence joins TRBV29-1 and TRBJ1-1, with TRBD1 as a possible D gene (6 bases). Germline lookup yields CDR1 SQVTM and CDR2 ANQGSEA. This CDR3 is 11 amino acids long. Between the trimmed V and J ends, which lost 7 bases and 4 bases, there was a span of 10 bases. CDR3 residues: CSAGGGTEAFF. Written as DNA, the CDR3 is TGCAGCGCTGGGGGCGGCACTGAAGCTTTCTTT.

This chain connects TRBV25-1 to TRBJ1-1; no reliable D call. This CDR3 is 13 amino acids long. CDR1 MGHDK and CDR2 SYGVNS come from the germline V gene. V lost 3 bases and J lost 4, with 9 bases in between. The CDR3 protein is CASSDRWGTEAFF. The CDR3 nucleotides are TGTGCCAGCAGTGATCGGTGGGGCACTGAAGCTTTCTTT.

The gene calls are TRBV30 and TRBJ2-1, with TRBD2 matching over 11 bases. CDR3 length equals 15 residues. Germline assignment: CDR1 GTSNPN and CDR2 SVGIG (reference sequence). V shed 5 bases, J shed 4 bases, and the junction held 7 bases outside the gene matches. CDR3 sequence: CAWGRTSGRYNEQFF. The CDR3 nucleotides read TGTGCCTGGGGGAGAACTAGCGGGAGATACAATGAGCAGTTCTTC.

In its sample, this clone was seen a few times. V and J are TRBV2 and TRBJ2-7; 10 nucleotides match TRBD1. The CDR3 is 16 residues long. The germline CDR1 and CDR2 sequences are SNHLY and FYNNEI. J was trimmed by 7 bases and V by 6 bases; bases with no gene match: 15. The CDR3 here is CASSPFGGQGLREQYF. The CDR3 coding sequence is TGTGCCAGCAGCCCCTTTGGGGGACAGGGGCTTAGGGAGCAGTACTTC.

V and J are TRBV11-2 and TRBJ2-2, with D unresolved. The V end lost 7 bases, the J end lost 5 bases, and 11 bases lay between the germline ends. This CDR3 contains 13 residues. Germline assignment: CDR1 SGHAT and CDR2 FQNNGV. CDR3 in DNA: TGTGCCAGCACCCGCACCCCGACCGGGGAGCTGTTTTTT. This translates into CASTRTPTGELFF.

The CDR3, as DNA: TGTGCCAGTAGTAGAGGAGGGGTTGATCAGCCCCAGCATTTT. Translating it yields CASSRGGVDQPQHF. The chain links TRBV19 to TRBJ1-5, with D possibly being TRBD1 (5 bases). Germline V gives CDR1 LNHDA, CDR2 SQIVND (reference sequence). The CDR3 is 14 amino acids. V was trimmed by 4 bases and J by 5 bases, leaving 12 bases between them.

The chain couples TRBV5-1 to TRBJ2-7, with 8 bases matching TRBD1. Trimming removed 6 bases from V and 1 base from J; junction bases left unmatched: 9. Germline assignment: CDR1 SGHRS and CDR2 YFSETQ. The CDR3 contains 15 residues. In DNA, the CDR3 is TGCGCCAGCAAAGATCGGGACAGGCTATCCTACGAGCAGTACTTC. Amino acid sequence: CASKDRDRLSYEQYF.

CDR3 in amino acids: CASSSHGTGYSYEQYF. CDR3 DNA: TGTGCCAGCAGTTCTCACGGGACAGGCTACTCCTACGAGCAGTACTTC. This chain uses TRBV28 with TRBJ2-7; TRBD1 matches 8 bases. Germline lookup yields CDR1 MDHEN and CDR2 SYDVKM. The CDR3 is 16 residues long. Losses at the gene ends were 4 bases for V and 0 bases for J; bases not matched to a gene: 8.

CDR3 nucleotide sequence: TGTGCCAGCAGCCCAGACAGGGTCTATGGCTACACCTTC. Translated, it gives CASSPDRVYGYTF. V is TRBV5-6 and J is TRBJ1-2; 7 bases align to TRBD1. This CDR3 has 13 amino acids. Unmatched junction bases numbered 4, after V lost 4 bases and J lost 4 bases. Germline assignment: CDR1 SGHDT and CDR2 YYEEEE.

V is TRBV7-2 and J is TRBJ2-7; 9 nucleotides agree with TRBD1. Trimming cost V 6 bases and J 2 bases; bases outside gene matches: 11. The CDR3 consists of 16 residues. Looked up from germline, CDR1 is SGHTA and CDR2 is FQGNSA. The CDR3: CASRRDRAFWTYEQYF. CDR3 DNA: TGTGCCAGCAGACGGGACAGGGCTTTTTGGACCTACGAGCAGTACTTC. The variable domain in full, with the rest retrieved from reference TRBV7-2 and TRBJ2-7, is GAGVSQSPSNKVTEKGKDVELRCDPISGHTALYWYRQSLGQGLEFLIYFQGNSAPDKSGLPSDRFSAERTGGSVSTLTIQRTQQEDSAVYLCASRRDRAFWTYEQYFGPGTRLTVT.

V is TRBV19 and J is TRBJ1-1; no clear D. V lost 3 bases and J 1 base, leaving 6 bases between the germline ends. This CDR3 is 13 amino acids long. Germline CDR1 LNHDA, CDR2 SQIVND (reference sequence). The CDR3 DNA reads TGTGCCAGTAGTATTGGTCGGAACACTGAAGCTTTCTTT. Translated: CASSIGRNTEAFF.

This clone occurred a few times. In the same sample, other DNA sequences code for this CDR3. The genes are TRBV7-8 and TRBJ1-5, with D unresolved. V was shortened by 3 bases and J by 1 base, with 4 bases between the two germline ends. The CDR3 totals 13 residues. From germline, CDR1 is SGHVS and CDR2 FQNEAQ. The CDR3 bases are TGTGCCAGCAGCTTGGTCAGCAATCAGCCCCAGCATTTT. It specifies CASSLVSNQPQHF.

The chain couples TRBV19 to TRBJ2-7, with 8 bases identical to TRBD1. Germline CDR1 is LNHDA and CDR2 is SQIVND (reference sequence). Unmatched junction bases numbered 7, after V lost 6 bases and J lost 6 bases. The CDR3 is 13 amino acids. This CDR3 is CASSRTGYSEQYF. CDR3 DNA sequence: TGTGCCAGTAGCCGGACAGGGTACAGCGAGCAGTACTTC.